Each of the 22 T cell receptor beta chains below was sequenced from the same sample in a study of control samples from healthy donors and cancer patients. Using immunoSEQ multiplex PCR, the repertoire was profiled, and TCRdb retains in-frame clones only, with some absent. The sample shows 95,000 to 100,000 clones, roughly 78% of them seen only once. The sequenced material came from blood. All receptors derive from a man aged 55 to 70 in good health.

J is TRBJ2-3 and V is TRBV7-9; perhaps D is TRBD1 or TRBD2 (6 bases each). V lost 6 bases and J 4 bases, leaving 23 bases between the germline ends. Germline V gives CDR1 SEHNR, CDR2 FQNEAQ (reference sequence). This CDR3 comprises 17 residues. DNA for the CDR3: TGTGCCAGCAGGCCGACCCGGGCCCGGGGGCCGGCAGATACGCAGTATTTT. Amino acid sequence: CASRPTRARGPADTQYF.

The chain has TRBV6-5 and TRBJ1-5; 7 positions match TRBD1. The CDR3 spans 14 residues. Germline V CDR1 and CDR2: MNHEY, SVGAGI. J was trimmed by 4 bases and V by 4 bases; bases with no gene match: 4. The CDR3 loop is CASSSGQTNQPQHF. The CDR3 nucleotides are TGTGCCAGCAGTTCGGGACAGACAAATCAGCCCCAGCATTTT.

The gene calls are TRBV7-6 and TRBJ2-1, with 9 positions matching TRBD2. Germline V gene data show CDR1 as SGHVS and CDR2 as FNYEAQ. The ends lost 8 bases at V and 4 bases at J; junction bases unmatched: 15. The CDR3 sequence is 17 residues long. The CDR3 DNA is TGTGCCAGCTCCAAATTGGCCCGCGGGAGGGTATACAATGAGCAGTTCTTC. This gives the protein CASSKLARGRVYNEQFF.

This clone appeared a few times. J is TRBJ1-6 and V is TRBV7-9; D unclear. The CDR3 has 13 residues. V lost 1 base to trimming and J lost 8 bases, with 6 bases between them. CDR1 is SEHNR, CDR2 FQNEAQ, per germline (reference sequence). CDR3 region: CASSLDEDSPLHF. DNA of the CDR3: TGTGCCAGCAGCTTAGATGAGGATTCACCCCTCCACTTT.

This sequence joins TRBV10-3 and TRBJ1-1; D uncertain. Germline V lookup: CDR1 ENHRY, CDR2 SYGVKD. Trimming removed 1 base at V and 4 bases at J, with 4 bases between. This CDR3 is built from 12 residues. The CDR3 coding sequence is TGTGCCATCAGTGAGTTGACCACTGAAGCTTTCTTT. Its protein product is CAISELTTEAFF.

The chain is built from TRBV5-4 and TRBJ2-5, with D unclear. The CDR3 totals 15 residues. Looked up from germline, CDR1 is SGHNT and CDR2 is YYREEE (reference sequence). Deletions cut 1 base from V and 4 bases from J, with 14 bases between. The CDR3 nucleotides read TGTGCCAGCAGCTTGATTGGAGACCCCCCAGAGACCCAGTACTTC. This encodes CASSLIGDPPETQYF.

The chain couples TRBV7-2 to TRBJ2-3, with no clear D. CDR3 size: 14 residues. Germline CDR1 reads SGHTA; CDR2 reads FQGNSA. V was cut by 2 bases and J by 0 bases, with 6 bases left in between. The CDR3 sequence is CASSLTASTDTQYF. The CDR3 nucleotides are TGTGCCAGCAGCTTAACGGCCAGCACAGATACGCAGTATTTT.

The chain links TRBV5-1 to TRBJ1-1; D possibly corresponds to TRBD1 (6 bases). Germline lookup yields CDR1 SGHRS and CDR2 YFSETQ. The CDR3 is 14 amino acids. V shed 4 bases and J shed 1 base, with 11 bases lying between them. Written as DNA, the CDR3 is TGCGCCAGCAGCCCCTCGACAGGGAACACTGAAGCTTTCTTT. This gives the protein CASSPSTGNTEAFF. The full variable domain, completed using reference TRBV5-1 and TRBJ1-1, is KAGVTQTPRYLIKTRGQQVTLSCSPISGHRSVSWYQQTPGQGLQFLFEYFSETQRNKGNFPGRFSGRQFSNSRSEMNVSTLELGDSALYLCASSPSTGNTEAFFGQGTRLTVV.

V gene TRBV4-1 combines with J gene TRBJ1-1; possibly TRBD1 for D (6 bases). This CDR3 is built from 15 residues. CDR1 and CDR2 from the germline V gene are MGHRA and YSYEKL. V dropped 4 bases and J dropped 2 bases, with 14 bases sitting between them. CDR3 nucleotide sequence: TGCGCCAGCAGCCGGGGGCCAGGTGATAACACTGAAGCTTTCTTT. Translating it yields CASSRGPGDNTEAFF.

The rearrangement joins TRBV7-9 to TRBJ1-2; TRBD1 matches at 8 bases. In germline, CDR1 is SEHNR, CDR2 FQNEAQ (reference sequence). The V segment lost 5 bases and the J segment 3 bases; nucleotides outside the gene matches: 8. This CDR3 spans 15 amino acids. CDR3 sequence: CASSPTGAQHYGYTF. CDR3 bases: TGTGCCAGCAGCCCGACAGGGGCGCAGCACTATGGCTACACCTTC.

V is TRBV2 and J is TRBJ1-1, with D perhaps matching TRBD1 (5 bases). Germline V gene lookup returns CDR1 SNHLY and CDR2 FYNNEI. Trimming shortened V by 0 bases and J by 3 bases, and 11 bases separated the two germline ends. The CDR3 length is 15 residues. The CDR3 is CASSEAGRGYTEAFF. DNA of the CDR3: TGTGCCAGCAGTGAAGCGGGGAGGGGATACACTGAAGCTTTCTTT.

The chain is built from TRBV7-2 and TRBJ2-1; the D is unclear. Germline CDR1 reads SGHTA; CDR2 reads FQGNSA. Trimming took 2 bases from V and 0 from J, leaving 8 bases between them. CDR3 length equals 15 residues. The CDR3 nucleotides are TGTGCCAGCAGCTTACGGAGAGCCTCCTACAATGAGCAGTTCTTC. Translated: CASSLRRASYNEQFF. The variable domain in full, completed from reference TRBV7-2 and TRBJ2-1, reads GAGVSQSPSNKVTEKGKDVELRCDPISGHTALYWYRQSLGQGLEFLIYFQGNSAPDKSGLPSDRFSAERTGGSVSTLTIQRTQQEDSAVYLCASSLRRASYNEQFFGPGTRLTVL.

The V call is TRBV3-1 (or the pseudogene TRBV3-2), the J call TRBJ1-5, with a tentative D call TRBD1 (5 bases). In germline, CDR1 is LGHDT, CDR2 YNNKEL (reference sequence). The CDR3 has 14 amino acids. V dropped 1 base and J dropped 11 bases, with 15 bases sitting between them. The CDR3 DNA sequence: TGTGCCAGCAGCCAAGGGCGGGGGATAGGGGCCCAGCATTTT. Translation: CASSQGRGIGAQHF.

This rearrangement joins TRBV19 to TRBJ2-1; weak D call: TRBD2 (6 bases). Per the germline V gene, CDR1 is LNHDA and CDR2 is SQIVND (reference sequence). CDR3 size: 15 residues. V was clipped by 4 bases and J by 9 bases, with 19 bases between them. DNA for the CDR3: TGTGCCAGTAGTACGGGCCCGGGAGCAGCTAGTGAGCAGTTCTTC. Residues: CASSTGPGAASEQFF.

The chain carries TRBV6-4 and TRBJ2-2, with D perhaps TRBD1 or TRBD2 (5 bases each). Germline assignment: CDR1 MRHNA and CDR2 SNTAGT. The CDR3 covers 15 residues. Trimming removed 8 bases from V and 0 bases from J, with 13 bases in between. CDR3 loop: CASRGENSNTGELFF. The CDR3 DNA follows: TGTGCCAGCCGAGGGGAGAATTCGAACACCGGGGAGCTGTTTTTT.

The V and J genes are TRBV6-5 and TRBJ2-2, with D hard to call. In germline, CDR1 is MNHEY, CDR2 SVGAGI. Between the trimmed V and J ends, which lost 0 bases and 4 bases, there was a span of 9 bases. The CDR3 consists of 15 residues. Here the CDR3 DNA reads TGTGCCAGCAGTTACTCTGGTCACCCCACCGGGGAGCTGTTTTTT. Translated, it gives CASSYSGHPTGELFF.

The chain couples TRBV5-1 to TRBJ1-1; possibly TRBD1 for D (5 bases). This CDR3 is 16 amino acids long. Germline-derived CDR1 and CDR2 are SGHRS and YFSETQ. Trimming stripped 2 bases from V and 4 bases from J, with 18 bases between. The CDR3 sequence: CASSLMTGGRVTEAFF. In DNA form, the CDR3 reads TGCGCCAGCAGCTTAATGACGGGGGGAAGGGTCACTGAAGCTTTCTTT.

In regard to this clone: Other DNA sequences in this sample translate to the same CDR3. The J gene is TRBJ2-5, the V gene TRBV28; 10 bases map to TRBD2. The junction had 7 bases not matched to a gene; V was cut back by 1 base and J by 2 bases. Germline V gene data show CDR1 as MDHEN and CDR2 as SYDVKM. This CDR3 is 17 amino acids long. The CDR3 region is CASSLLASGGLQETQYF. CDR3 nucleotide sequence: TGTGCCAGCAGTTTATTAGCTAGCGGGGGACTTCAAGAGACCCAGTACTTC.

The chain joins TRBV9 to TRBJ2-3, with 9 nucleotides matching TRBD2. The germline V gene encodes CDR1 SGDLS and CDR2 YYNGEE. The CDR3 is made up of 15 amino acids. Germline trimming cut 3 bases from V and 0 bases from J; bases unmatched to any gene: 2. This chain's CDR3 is CASSAAGGSTDTQYF. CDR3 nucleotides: TGTGCCAGCAGCGCAGCGGGGGGAAGCACAGATACGCAGTATTTT.

This CDR3 reads CASSQGDGVVYEKLFF. CDR3 in DNA: TGTGCCAGCAGCCAGGGTGACGGTGTAGTATATGAAAAACTGTTTTTT. The J gene is TRBJ1-4, the V gene TRBV4-2; D is unresolved. The CDR3 is made up of 16 amino acids. V gave up 3 bases and J gave up 6 bases, with 17 bases separating them. Germline V gene lookup returns CDR1 LGHNA and CDR2 YNFKEQ.

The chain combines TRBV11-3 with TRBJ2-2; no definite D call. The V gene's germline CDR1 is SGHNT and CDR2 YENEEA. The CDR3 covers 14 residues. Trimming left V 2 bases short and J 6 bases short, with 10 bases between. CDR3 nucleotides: TGTGCCAGCAGCTTAAACTGGCGCGCCGGGGAGCTGTTTTTT. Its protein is CASSLNWRAGELFF.

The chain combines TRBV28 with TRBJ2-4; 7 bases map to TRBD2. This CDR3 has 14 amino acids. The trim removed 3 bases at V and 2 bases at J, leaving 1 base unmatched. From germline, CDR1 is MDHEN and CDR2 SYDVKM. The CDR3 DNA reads TGTGCCAGCAGTTTCGGGGGGTCCAAAAACATTCAGTACTTC. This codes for CASSFGGSKNIQYF.